This T cell receptor beta chain stems from a study of early T cells in non-severe SARS-CoV-2 infection (dated by TCRdb to the early 2020s). Some background on the complete study: Bulk RNA from unsorted whole blood was used for TCR sequencing, so alpha and beta chains could not be paired.

To prepare the library, 5' RACE was applied. Data came from a NextSeq 500. To correct for sequencing error and PCR bias, the TCR library protocol tagged individual cDNA molecules with unique molecular identifiers. Both TCR alpha and beta chains were sequenced, and tight co-correlation was observed between alpha and beta sequence abundances in each sample. The study's own analysis went as follows. V gene, J gene and CDR3 annotation of TCR sequences was performed with Decombinator V4. TCRs were defined as expanded if a significant change between any two time points was detected under a Poisson model with p below 0.0001. TCR abundances were normalised to the total number of TCRs sequenced per sample and expressed as counts per million. MAIT TCRs were defined by TRAV1-2 paired with TRAJ12, TRAJ20 or TRAJ33, and iNKT TCRs by TRAV10 paired with TRAJ18. A search of VDJdb, accessed on 1 November 2021, was run for TCRs annotated to CMV, EBV and SARS-CoV-2, with TCRs annotated for multiple antigens excluded. TCRdb reworked the public reads: Q25 trimming with fastp, MiXCR clone assembly, productive beta chains retained. Entries are consolidated by CDR3 protein sequence, retaining the most common genes and DNA. These V and J calls originate from TCRdb's pipeline instead of the authors' own analysis. The sample table lists approximately 100,000 distinct CDR3 sequences, about 15% of them with a count of one. The top ten hold about 1.3% of the sample.

The CDR3 runs 14 amino acids, cysteine and phenylalanine included. Of the read, only the CDR3 DNA is kept; its 42 bases are in frame from base 1. According to the germline V gene, CDR1 reads LGHNA and CDR2 reads YSLEER. Trimming at the junction amounts to 4 bases on V and 3 bases on J, and the germline ends lie 13 bases apart. This was a case-control study nested in a cohort of healthcare workers in London, UK, who had nasopharyngeal swab PCR tests and blood samples taken every week. Healthcare workers were enrolled in the week of the UK lockdown, from 23 to 31 March 2020, and were followed every week for up to 16 weeks. This clonotype showed up just a few times. Its antigen is not yet known. The record has no base qualities; no much larger clone is one base away. Findings and caveats that apply to the study as a whole: VDJdb matching was skewed toward anti-spike CD8 responses, so virus-specific expansions were likely underestimated and private and CD4 specificities were missed.

The receptor was isolated from an adult who was a healthcare worker with PCR-confirmed SARS-CoV-2 infection or an uninfected control (not recorded which). The chain couples TRBV4-3 to TRBJ2-7; the D gene is possibly TRBD2, with 6 bases matching. Sequencing was carried out using whole blood. The sequence in DNA is TGCGCCAGCAGCCTAAGAGCGGGCGACTACGAGCAGTACTTC. Its translation reads: CASSLRAGDYEQYF.